Listed below are T cell receptor beta chains from one sample, sequenced in a study of blood T cell repertoires in COVID-19. Measured with immunoSEQ multiplex PCR; TCRdb has only the in-frame clones, and not every one. The sample lists about 40,000 clones, approximately 91% occurring once. Source material: peripheral blood. The source is a human donor in a cohort sampled during active COVID-19. Both conserved end residues are part of each CDR3. A D gene is named only where the DNA matches it firmly. Part of the rows lack a size; the others show once, few, many or a class for expanded clones.

J,size,V,D,length,DNA,CDR3
TRBJ2-7,.,TRBV29-1,.,11,TGCAGCGTTTGGGGGGGCCACGAGCAGTACTTC,CSVWGGHEQYF
TRBJ2-7,.,TRBV11-3,TRBD2,16,TGTGCCAGCAGCTTGGCCCAGGAGCGGGGGAACTACGAGCAGTACTTC,CASSLAQERGNYEQYF
TRBJ1-2,few,TRBV6-5,.,13,TGTGCCAGCAAAACAACCGGGGGCTATGGCTACACCTTC,CASKTTGGYGYTF
TRBJ2-1,.,TRBV19,.,15,TGTGCCAGTAGCCCACAGGAGAGCTCCTACAATGAGCAGTTCTTC,CASSPQESSYNEQFF
TRBJ2-5,.,TRBV30,.,13,TGTGCCTGGAGTAGGAGATCCCAAGAGACCCAGTACTTC,CAWSRRSQETQYF
TRBJ2-1,.,TRBV13,TRBD2,14,TGTGCCAGCATCCGGTCCGGGGGGGGCAATGAGCAGTTCTTC,CASIRSGGGNEQFF
TRBJ1-1,.,TRBV21-1,.,15,TGTGCCAGCGGGGTCGACTTACAGGGATGGACTGAAGCTTTCTTT,CASGVDLQGWTEAFF
TRBJ1-1,.,TRBV24-1,TRBD1,14,TGTGCCACCAGTGACCCCAACAGGGGCCGGGGAGCTTTCTTT,CATSDPNRGRGAFF
TRBJ2-2,.,TRBV6-6,TRBD1,16,TGTGCCAGCAGTTTGTCCAGGGGGTCTGGCACCGGGGAGCTGTTTTTT,CASSLSRGSGTGELFF
TRBJ1-3,.,TRBV25-1,.,15,TGTGCCAGCAGGGGGGGGGCCGGGCCTGGAAACACCATATATTTT,CASRGGAGPGNTIYF
TRBJ1-1,.,TRBV7-3,.,15,TGTGCCAGCAGCTTATGGGGGGGTCGAAACACTGAAGCTTTCTTT,CASSLWGGRNTEAFF
TRBJ2-1,.,TRBV24-1,TRBD2,19,TGTGCCACCAGTGACTTAATACGACTAGCGCGTGGGCCCTACAATGAGCAGTTCTTC,CATSDLIRLARGPYNEQFF
TRBJ2-3,.,TRBV7-9,.,13,TGTGCCAGCAGCGACACCTACACAGATACGCAGTATTTT,CASSDTYTDTQYF
TRBJ2-5,few,TRBV16,.,13,TGTGCCAGCAGCCAATCTCGGGGGAGTTCCCAGTACTTC,CASSQSRGSSQYF
TRBJ1-2,.,TRBV2,TRBD1,14,TGTGCCAGCAGTCGACAGGGGGCGCATGATGGCTACACCTTC,CASSRQGAHDGYTF
TRBJ1-5,.,TRBV10-1,.,14,TGCGCCAGCAGTGAATCACAGAGCAATCAGCCCCAGCATTTT,CASSESQSNQPQHF
TRBJ1-1,.,TRBV7-9,TRBD1,16,TGTGCCAGCAGCTTAGCCTCTGGACAGGGAGGGACTGAAGCTTTCTTT,CASSLASGQGGTEAFF